The 12 T cell receptor beta chains reported below all come from one sample, sequenced in a study of human T cells and chemical hapten exposure. Stated time point: pre-sensitization, week 0. Treatment specified: therapeutic diphenylcyclopropenone sensitization with weekly scalp DPC. TCRdb re-derived calls from the RACE reads in MiXCR, one entry per CDR3 protein. The repertoire holds more than 100,000 distinct CDR3 sequences, with 13% as singletons. Sequenced here: whole blood, sampled in connection with sensitization to the hapten diphenylcyclopropenone (DPC). These receptors all come from a woman aged 18 to 35 with alopecia areata. Some clones in this sample may be carry-over from other donors' samples.

This chain links TRBV5-1 with TRBJ2-7; TRBD1 is a possible D gene (6 bases). Trimming cost V 0 bases and J 7 bases, with 14 bases left between them. In germline, CDR1 is SGHRS, CDR2 YFSETQ. The CDR3 totals 14 residues. The CDR3 DNA sequence: TGCGCCAGCAGCTTGGCCGTCCAGGGGCAGGAGCAGTACTTC. This codes for CASSLAVQGQEQYF.

This clonotype appeared many times. The chain recombines TRBV29-1 with TRBJ1-1; D is unclear. The CDR3 length is 12 residues. CDR1 and CDR2 (germline): SQVTM, ANQGSEA. Trimming cost V 3 bases and J 7 bases, with 12 bases left between them. The CDR3 spells CSVEIGLIEAFF. CDR3 in DNA: TGCAGCGTTGAGATAGGGCTGATTGAAGCTTTCTTT.

This clonotype was observed at least ten times. The chain uses TRBV7-6 and TRBJ2-2; TRBD1 might be the D (6 bases). The CDR3 has 15 amino acids. Deletions cut 0 bases from V and 6 bases from J, with 11 bases between. Germline-derived CDR1 and CDR2 are SGHVS and FNYEAQ. The CDR3 here is CASSLAGTRPGELFF. CDR3 nucleotides: TGTGCCAGCAGCTTAGCCGGGACAAGGCCCGGGGAGCTGTTTTTT.

The chain links TRBV5-1 to TRBJ2-4; D call uncertain. V lost 0 bases, J lost 3 bases, and 16 bases lay in between. CDR1 SGHRS and CDR2 YFSETQ come from the germline V gene. CDR3 length: 17 amino acids. CDR3 DNA: TGCGCCAGCAGCTTGGCTTTGGGCCTCACGGGCAAAAACATTCAGTACTTC. As protein: CASSLALGLTGKNIQYF.

This clonotype was observed a handful of times. The gene calls are TRBV10-1 and TRBJ2-2; D is unclear. The length of the CDR3 is 13 residues. CDR1 WNHNN and CDR2 SYGVQD come from the germline V gene (reference sequence). V was clipped by 8 bases and J by 0 bases, with 7 bases between them. The CDR3 is CASWTPNTGELFF. DNA of the CDR3: TGCGCCAGCTGGACGCCGAACACCGGGGAGCTGTTTTTT.

The rearrangement uses TRBV5-1 and TRBJ1-1; 7 positions match TRBD1. Germline lookup yields CDR1 SGHRS and CDR2 YFSETQ. With V trimmed by 4 bases and J by 5 bases, 8 bases remained unmatched. This CDR3 is built from 14 residues. CDR3: CASSGRGRGTEAFF. CDR3 bases: TGCGCCAGCAGCGGTAGGGGGCGAGGAACTGAAGCTTTCTTT.

This chain uses TRBV7-9 with TRBJ2-7; D tentatively fits TRBD1 or TRBD2 (5 bases each). Germline V gene lookup returns CDR1 SEHNR and CDR2 FQNEAQ (reference sequence). CDR3 size: 13 residues. Trimming took off 8 bases at V and 6 bases at J, with 17 bases between the two ends. DNA of the CDR3: TGTGCCAGCTTTGGGGCCGGACTGGGCGAGCAGTACTTC. Amino acids: CASFGAGLGEQYF.

This clonotype was seen a few times. V and J are TRBV6-5 and TRBJ2-7, with D perhaps given as TRBD1 or TRBD2 (5 bases each). V shed 3 bases and J shed 3 bases, with 9 bases lying between them. The CDR3 sequence is 13 residues long. From germline, CDR1 is MNHEY and CDR2 SVGAGI. The CDR3 loop reads CASSYGGNYEQYF. Here the CDR3 DNA reads TGTGCCAGCAGTTATGGGGGTAACTACGAGCAGTACTTC.

This clonotype was detected a few times. The rearrangement joins TRBV7-9 to TRBJ2-7; D unresolved. Germline-derived CDR1 and CDR2 are SEHNR and FQNEAQ (reference sequence). The CDR3 is made up of 15 amino acids. Trimming stripped 1 base from V and 1 base from J, with 11 bases between. DNA of the CDR3: TGTGCCAGCAGCTTAGTTCTTAGGGATTCCTACGAGCAGTACTTC. Its protein product is CASSLVLRDSYEQYF.

This clonotype was counted only a few times. The V call is TRBV27, the J call TRBJ2-3, with D perhaps TRBD1 (6 bases). V was shortened by 8 bases and J by 0 bases, with 18 bases between the two germline ends. The CDR3 runs 16 residues. Per the germline V gene, CDR1 is MNHEY and CDR2 is SMNVEV (reference sequence). CDR3 loop: CASVRTGTTSTDTQYF. The CDR3 DNA sequence: TGTGCCAGCGTACGAACCGGGACAACTAGCACAGATACGCAGTATTTT.

This clonotype was detected many times. V gene TRBV9 combines with J gene TRBJ2-2, with D uncertain. The germline gives CDR1 SGDLS, CDR2 YYNGEE. The CDR3 sequence is 12 residues long. Deletions cut 5 bases from V and 2 bases from J, with 4 bases between. CDR3 sequence (DNA): TGTGCCAGCAGAACAAACACCGGGGAGCTGTTTTTT. Amino acid sequence: CASRTNTGELFF.

The chain has TRBV2 and TRBJ1-6, with unresolved D. Between the trimmed V and J ends, which lost 6 bases and 10 bases, there was a span of 13 bases. Germline CDR1 and CDR2: SNHLY and FYNNEI. The CDR3 length is 13 residues. This CDR3 reads CASRARERSPLHF. CDR3 bases: TGTGCCAGCAGGGCCCGGGAGCGGTCACCCCTCCACTTT.